Listed below are T cell receptor beta chains from one sample, sequenced in a study of T-cell reconstitution after alpha-beta-depleted transplantation in children. In TCRdb, the PCR reads were re-called with MiXCR into one record per CDR3 protein. The profile covers more than 90,000 distinct CDR3 sequences, with approximately 8.4% appearing a single time and roughly 6.9% taken by the ten largest. The material sequenced was PBMCs from the stem cell graft donor, taken from the stem cell graft. These receptors all come from a human donor who donated a stem cell graft to a child with congenital amegakaryocytic thrombocytopenia. Each CDR3 is given with its conserved first and last residue. A D gene is named only where the DNA matches it firmly. Not all rows give a size; the values are once, few, many and, for expanded clones, a class.

j_gene,d_gene,abundance,v_gene,CDR3nt,CDR3aa
TRBJ1-2,.,many,TRBV18,TGTGCCAGCTCACCGGGCCAGTCCAATGGCTACACCTTC,CASSPGQSNGYTF
TRBJ2-2,.,.,TRBV7-2,TGTGCCAGCAGGTTACTTGGGGGGTCGGACACCGGGGAGCTGTTTTTT,CASRLLGGSDTGELFF
TRBJ2-7,.,.,TRBV20-1,TGCAGAAGACTCAGGGACTCCGGACCCTACGAGCAGTACTTC,CRRLRDSGPYEQYF
TRBJ1-4,.,.,TRBV28,TGTGCCAGCAGAACCGCAGGGCAGGGTAATGAAAAACTGTTTTTT,CASRTAGQGNEKLFF
TRBJ2-7,TRBD1,many,TRBV5-5,TGTGCCAGCAGCACGTCCCGGGACAGCTACGAGCAGTACTTC,CASSTSRDSYEQYF
TRBJ1-2,.,many,TRBV20-1,TGCAGTGCGCCAGGGGCCAGCTCTGGGTATGGCTACACCTTC,CSAPGASSGYGYTF
TRBJ1-4,TRBD1,.,TRBV20-1,TGCAGTGCGTCAGGGGGTGCAACTAATGAAAAACTGTTTTTT,CSASGGATNEKLFF
TRBJ2-7,.,many,TRBV7-2,TGTGCCAGCAGCTTAGGGGGTTGGGGGTTCAGCGAGCAGTACTTC,CASSLGGWGFSEQYF
TRBJ1-1,TRBD1,many,TRBV4-2,TGTGCCAGCAGCCAAGACGGGACAGAGGACACTGAAGCTTTCTTT,CASSQDGTEDTEAFF
TRBJ1-3,.,many,TRBV20-1,TGCAGTGCCCTCCTCGACTCTGGAAACACCATATATTTT,CSALLDSGNTIYF
TRBJ2-1,TRBD2,many,TRBV5-1,TGCGCCAGCAGCCATAAAGCGGGGCCCTCTTTCCCTGATGAGCAGTTCTTC,CASSHKAGPSFPDEQFF
TRBJ2-7,TRBD1,many,TRBV28,TGTGCCAGCAGTCTTCCAGGGGGAGCCTACGAGCAGTACTTC,CASSLPGGAYEQYF
TRBJ1-1,.,many,TRBV29-1,TGCAGCGTTGCAGGGGCTAGGGACACTGAAGCTTTCTTT,CSVAGARDTEAFF
TRBJ2-7,TRBD2,many,TRBV6-5,TGTGCCAGCAGTTACTCGAAACTAGCGGGGTCCTACGAGCAGTACTTC,CASSYSKLAGSYEQYF
TRBJ2-3,.,once,TRBV6-5,TGTGCCAGCAGTTCCGAAGGGGGACGGTCCACAGATACGCAGTATTTT,CASSSEGGRSTDTQYF
TRBJ2-3,TRBD2,many,TRBV5-1,TGCGCCAGCAGCCACCCACCACTAGCGGGGAGCACAGATACGCAGTATTTT,CASSHPPLAGSTDTQYF
TRBJ2-1,TRBD2,.,TRBV7-2,TGTGCCAGCAGCTTAGTCCTAGCGGGAGGTGGGCAGTTCTTC,CASSLVLAGGGQFF
TRBJ2-3,TRBD1,few,TRBV29-1,TGCAGCGTTGAATACAGGGGGTCAGATACGCAGTATTTT,CSVEYRGSDTQYF
TRBJ1-6,.,many,TRBV20-1,TGCAGTGCGCCCTTACAGAGAAATAATTCACCCCTCCACTTT,CSAPLQRNNSPLHF
TRBJ2-7,.,many,TRBV7-9,TGTGCCAGCAGCTCTCGACCGGGAAGCTCCTACGAGCAGTACTTC,CASSSRPGSSYEQYF
TRBJ1-1,.,many,TRBV3-1,TGTGCCAGCAGCCAAGTGAGGGGCAGGGGAGGGACTGAAGCTTTCTTT,CASSQVRGRGGTEAFF
TRBJ2-2,TRBD2,many,TRBV5-5,TGTGCCAGCAGCTTGGCCGGGACTACACACACCGGGGAGCTGTTTTTT,CASSLAGTTHTGELFF
TRBJ2-2,TRBD1,many,TRBV12-3/TRBV12-4,TGTGCCAGCAGACGAACCGGGACAGGGAACACCGGGGAGCTGTTTTTT,CASRRTGTGNTGELFF
TRBJ2-5,.,many,TRBV7-2,TGTGCCAGCAGCTTCGTACAGGAGGATAGAGAGACCCAGTACTTC,CASSFVQEDRETQYF
TRBJ1-2,TRBD1,many,TRBV7-8,TGTGCCAGCAGCTTAACCGGACAGGACGAGGAATTGTACACCTTC,CASSLTGQDEELYTF
TRBJ2-7,TRBD2,many,TRBV5-1,TGCGCCAGCAGCTCCTCGGGACTAACCTACGAGCAGTACTTC,CASSSSGLTYEQYF
TRBJ2-6,.,many,TRBV7-2,TGTGCCAGCAGCTTACAGGGCCACTCTGGGGCCAACGTCCTGACTTTC,CASSLQGHSGANVLTF
TRBJ1-2,.,many,TRBV5-1,TGCGCCAGCAGCTTGGTTGGTTGGAAGAACTCCGGTGGCTACACCTTC,CASSLVGWKNSGGYTF